Presented here are 4 T cell receptor beta chains from one specimen sequenced in a study of CD8 T cells in ankylosing spondylitis (dated by TCRdb to the late 2010s). Broader findings and caveats from the paper: Blood from ankylosing spondylitis patients appeared to be characterized by a TCR beta motif made up of under ten highly homologous amino acid variants.

Antigens of these TCRs are unknown. Library preparation used 5' RACE. The instrument given in TCRdb is Illumina HiSeq 2500. TCRdb ran its own pipeline on the public reads, namely fastp trimming at Q25 and MiXCR clone calling, and kept in-frame beta chains. For every CDR3 protein sequence, its rows merge into one entry that carries the most common genes and DNA. Within this sample are more than 300,000 distinct CDR3 sequences, with approximately 8.2% of them counted one time only. More than 12% of the sample is held by the ten biggest clonotypes. The sequenced sample consisted of blood, either unsorted or a sorted T cell fraction (not recorded which). The receptors were sampled from a male donor with ankylosing spondylitis.

J is TRBJ2-1 and V is TRBV27; maybe TRBD2 (6 bases). With 3 bases removed from V and 8 bases from J, the gap between germline ends came to 14 bases. The CDR3 sequence is 14 residues long. Germline loops: CDR1 MNHEY, CDR2 SMNVEV (reference sequence). CDR3 in amino acids: CASSFQDGGDEQFF. CDR3 DNA sequence: TGTGCCAGCAGTTTTCAGGACGGAGGGGATGAGCAGTTCTTC.

There are a few counts of this clonotype. The chain couples TRBV18 to TRBJ1-2; weak D call: TRBD1 (5 bases). CDR1 and CDR2 (germline): KGHSH, LQKENI. The CDR3 sequence is 14 residues long. V lost 0 bases and J 3 bases, leaving 8 bases between the germline ends. Written as DNA, the CDR3 is TGTGCCAGCTCACCACCGGAAGGGGACTATGGCTACACCTTC. Residues: CASSPPEGDYGYTF.

This clonotype showed up just a few times. This chain uses TRBV5-6 with TRBJ1-1, with TRBD1 as a possible D gene (5 bases). Germline CDR1 and CDR2: SGHDT and YYEEEE. V was pared by 4 bases and J by 4 bases, with 17 bases between. The CDR3 is 15 residues long. CDR3 amino acids: CASSANTGLATEAFF. The DNA for the CDR3 is TGTGCCAGCAGCGCGAACACAGGATTGGCCACTGAAGCTTTCTTT.

The table lists this clonotype with many counts. This chain joins TRBV3-1 and TRBJ1-2; D call uncertain. Germline V CDR1 and CDR2: LGHDT, YNNKEL (reference sequence). The V end was cut by 4 bases, the J end by 3 bases, with 15 bases between. There are 15 residues in the CDR3. CDR3 in DNA: TGTGCCAGCAGCCGGTTGGCGGCTGCTGACTATGGCTACACCTTC. It yields the protein CASSRLAAADYGYTF. Based on the CDR3 plus reference TRBV3-1 and TRBJ1-2, the full variable domain is DTAVSQTPKYLVTQMGNDKSIKCEQNLGHDTMYWYKQDSKKFLKIMFSYNNKELIINETVPNRFSPKSPDKAHLNLHINSLELGDSAVYFCASSRLAAADYGYTFGSGTRLTVV.